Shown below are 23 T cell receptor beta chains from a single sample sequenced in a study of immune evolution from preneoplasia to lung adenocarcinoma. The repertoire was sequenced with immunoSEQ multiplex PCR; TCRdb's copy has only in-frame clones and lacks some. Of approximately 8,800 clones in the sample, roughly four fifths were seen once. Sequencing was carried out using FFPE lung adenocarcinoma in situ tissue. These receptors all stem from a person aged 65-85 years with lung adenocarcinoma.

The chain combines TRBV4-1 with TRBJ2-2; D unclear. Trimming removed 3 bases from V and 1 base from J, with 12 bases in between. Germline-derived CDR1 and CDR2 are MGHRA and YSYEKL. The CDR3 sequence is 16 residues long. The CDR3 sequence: CASSQGMRQNTGELFF. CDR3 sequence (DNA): TGCGCCAGCAGCCAGGGGATGCGTCAGAACACCGGGGAGCTGTTTTTT.

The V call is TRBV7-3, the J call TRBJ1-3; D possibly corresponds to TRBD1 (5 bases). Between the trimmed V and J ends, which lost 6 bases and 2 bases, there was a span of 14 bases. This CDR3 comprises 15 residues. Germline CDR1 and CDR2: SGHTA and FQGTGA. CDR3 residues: CASSLMRGTGNTIYF. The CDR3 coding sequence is TGTGCCAGCAGTCTTATGAGGGGTACTGGAAACACCATATATTTT. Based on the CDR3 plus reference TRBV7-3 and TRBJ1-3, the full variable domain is GAGVSQTPSNKVTEKGKYVELRCDPISGHTALYWYRQSLGQGPEFLIYFQGTGAADDSGLPNDRFFAVRPEGSVSTLKIQRTERGDSAVYLCASSLMRGTGNTIYFGEGSWLTVV.

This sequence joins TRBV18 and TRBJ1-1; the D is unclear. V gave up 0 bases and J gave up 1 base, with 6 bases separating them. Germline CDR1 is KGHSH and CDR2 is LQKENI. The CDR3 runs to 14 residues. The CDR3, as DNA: TGTGCCAGCTCACCACCGGGTAGGAACACTGAAGCTTTCTTT. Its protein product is CASSPPGRNTEAFF.

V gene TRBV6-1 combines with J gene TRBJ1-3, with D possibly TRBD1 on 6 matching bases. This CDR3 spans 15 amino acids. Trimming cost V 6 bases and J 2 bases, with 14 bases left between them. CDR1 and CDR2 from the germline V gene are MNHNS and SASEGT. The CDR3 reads CASRSQGIPGNTIYF. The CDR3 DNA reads TGTGCCAGCAGATCCCAGGGGATTCCTGGAAACACCATATATTTT.

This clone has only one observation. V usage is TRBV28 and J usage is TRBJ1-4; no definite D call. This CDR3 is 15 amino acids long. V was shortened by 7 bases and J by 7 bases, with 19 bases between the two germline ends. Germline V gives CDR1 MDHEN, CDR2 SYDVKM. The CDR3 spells CASTGSRGRVEKLFF. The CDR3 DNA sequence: TGTGCCAGCACGGGTAGCCGGGGTCGAGTTGAAAAACTGTTTTTT.

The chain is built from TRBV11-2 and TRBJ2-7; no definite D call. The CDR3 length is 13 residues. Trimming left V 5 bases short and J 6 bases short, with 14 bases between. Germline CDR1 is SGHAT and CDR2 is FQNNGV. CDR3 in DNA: TGTGCCAGCAGCCCTCGACTGGGTCTCGAGCAGTACTTC. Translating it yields CASSPRLGLEQYF. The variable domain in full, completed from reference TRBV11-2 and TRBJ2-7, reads EAGVAQSPRYKIIEKRQSVAFWCNPISGHATLYWYQQILGQGPKLLIQFQNNGVVDDSQLPKDRFSAERLKGVDSTLKIQPAKLEDSAVYLCASSPRLGLEQYFGPGTRLTVT.

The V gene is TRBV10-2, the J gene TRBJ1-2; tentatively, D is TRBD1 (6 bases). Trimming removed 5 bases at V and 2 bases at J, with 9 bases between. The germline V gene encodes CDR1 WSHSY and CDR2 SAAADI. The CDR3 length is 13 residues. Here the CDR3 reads CASSNRVNYGYTF. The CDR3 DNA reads TGCGCCAGCAGTAACAGGGTAAACTATGGCTACACCTTC.

CDR3 coding DNA: TGCGCCAGCAGCTTGGGACAGGGATTCTATGAGCAGTTCTTC. Translating it yields CASSLGQGFYEQFF. This chain joins TRBV5-1 and TRBJ2-1; 7 bases are a match to TRBD1. This CDR3 is built from 14 residues. Trimming removed 0 bases from V and 8 bases from J; junction bases left unmatched: 5. In germline, CDR1 is SGHRS, CDR2 YFSETQ.

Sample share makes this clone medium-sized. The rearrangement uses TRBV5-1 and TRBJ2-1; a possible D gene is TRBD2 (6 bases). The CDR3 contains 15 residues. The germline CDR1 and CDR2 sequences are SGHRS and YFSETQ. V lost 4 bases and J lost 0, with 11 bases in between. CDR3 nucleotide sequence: TGCGCCAGCAGCGAAATTAGCGGCTCCTACAATGAGCAGTTCTTC. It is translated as CASSEISGSYNEQFF. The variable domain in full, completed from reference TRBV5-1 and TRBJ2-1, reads KAGVTQTPRYLIKTRGQQVTLSCSPISGHRSVSWYQQTPGQGLQFLFEYFSETQRNKGNFPGRFSGRQFSNSRSEMNVSTLELGDSALYLCASSEISGSYNEQFFGPGTRLTVL.

In DNA, the CDR3 is TGTGCCATACGCGCTAACTATGGCTACACCTTC. Its protein is CAIRANYGYTF. The chain employs TRBV10-3 and TRBJ1-2; unclear D gene. V was clipped by 9 bases and J by 0 bases, with 5 bases between them. CDR3 length: 11 amino acids. Germline loops: CDR1 ENHRY, CDR2 SYGVKD.

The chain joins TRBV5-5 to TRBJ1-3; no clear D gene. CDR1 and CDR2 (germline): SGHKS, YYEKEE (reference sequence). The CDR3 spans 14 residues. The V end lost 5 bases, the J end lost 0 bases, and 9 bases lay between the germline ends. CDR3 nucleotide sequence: TGTGCCAGCAGGGGGTCTATCTCTGGAAACACCATATATTTT. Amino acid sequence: CASRGSISGNTIYF.

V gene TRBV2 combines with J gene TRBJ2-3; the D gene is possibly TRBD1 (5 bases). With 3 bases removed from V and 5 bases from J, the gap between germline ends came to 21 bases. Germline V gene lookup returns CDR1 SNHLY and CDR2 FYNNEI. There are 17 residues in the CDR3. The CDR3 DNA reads TGTGCCAGCAGTGAGTTGGGTACCCAAAACCAGGGAGATACGCAGTATTTT. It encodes CASSELGTQNQGDTQYF. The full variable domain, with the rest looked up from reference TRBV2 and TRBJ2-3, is EPEVTQTPSHQVTQMGQEVILRCVPISNHLYFYWYRQILGQKVEFLVSFYNNEISEKSEIFDDQFSVERPDGSNFTLKIRSTKLEDSAMYFCASSELGTQNQGDTQYFGPGTRLTVL.

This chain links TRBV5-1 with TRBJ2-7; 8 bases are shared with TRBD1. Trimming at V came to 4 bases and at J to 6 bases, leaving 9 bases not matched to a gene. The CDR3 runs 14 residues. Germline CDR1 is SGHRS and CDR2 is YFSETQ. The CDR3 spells CASSPKTGVGEQYF. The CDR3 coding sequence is TGCGCCAGCAGCCCGAAGACAGGGGTGGGCGAGCAGTACTTC. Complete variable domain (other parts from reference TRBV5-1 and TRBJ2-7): KAGVTQTPRYLIKTRGQQVTLSCSPISGHRSVSWYQQTPGQGLQFLFEYFSETQRNKGNFPGRFSGRQFSNSRSEMNVSTLELGDSALYLCASSPKTGVGEQYFGPGTRLTVT.

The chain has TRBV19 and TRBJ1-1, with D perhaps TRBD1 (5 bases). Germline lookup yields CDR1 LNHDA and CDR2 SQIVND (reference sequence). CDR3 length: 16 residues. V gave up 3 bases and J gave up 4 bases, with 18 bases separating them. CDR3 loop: CASSITSGRVSTEAFF. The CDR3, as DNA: TGTGCCAGTAGTATTACGTCGGGCAGGGTAAGCACTGAAGCTTTCTTT.

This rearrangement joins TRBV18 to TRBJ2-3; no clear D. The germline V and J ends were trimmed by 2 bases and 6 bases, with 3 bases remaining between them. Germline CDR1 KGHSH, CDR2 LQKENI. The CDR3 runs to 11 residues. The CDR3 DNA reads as TGTGCCAGCTCACCAATGGATACGCAGTATTTT. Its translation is CASSPMDTQYF.

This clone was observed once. CDR3 in DNA: TGTGCCAGTAGCCAGAGTGCAATTGCGGGATCCTATAATTCACCCCTCCACTTT. Encoded protein: CASSQSAIAGSYNSPLHF. V gene TRBV19 combines with J gene TRBJ1-6; D ambiguous. The V and J ends lost 6 bases and 1 base respectively, with 19 bases between them. CDR1 LNHDA and CDR2 SQIVND come from the germline V gene (reference sequence). The CDR3 is made up of 18 amino acids.

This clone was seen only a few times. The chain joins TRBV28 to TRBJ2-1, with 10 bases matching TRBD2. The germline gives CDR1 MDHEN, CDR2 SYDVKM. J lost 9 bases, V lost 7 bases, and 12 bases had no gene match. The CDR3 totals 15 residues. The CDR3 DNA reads TGTGCCAGCATTCCCGGGACTAGCGTTGCGGCTGAGCAGTTCTTC. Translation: CASIPGTSVAAEQFF.

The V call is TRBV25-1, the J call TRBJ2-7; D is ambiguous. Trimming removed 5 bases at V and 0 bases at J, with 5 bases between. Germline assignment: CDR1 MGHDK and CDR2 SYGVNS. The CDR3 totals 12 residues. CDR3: CASSQGSYEQYF. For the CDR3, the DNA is TGTGCCAGCAGTCAAGGCTCCTACGAGCAGTACTTC.

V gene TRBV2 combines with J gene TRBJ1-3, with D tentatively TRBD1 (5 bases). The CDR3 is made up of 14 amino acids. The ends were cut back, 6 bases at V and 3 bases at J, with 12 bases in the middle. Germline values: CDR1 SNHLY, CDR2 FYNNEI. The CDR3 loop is CASSFRQIGNTIYF. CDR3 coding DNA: TGTGCCAGCAGCTTCAGACAGATTGGAAACACCATATATTTT.

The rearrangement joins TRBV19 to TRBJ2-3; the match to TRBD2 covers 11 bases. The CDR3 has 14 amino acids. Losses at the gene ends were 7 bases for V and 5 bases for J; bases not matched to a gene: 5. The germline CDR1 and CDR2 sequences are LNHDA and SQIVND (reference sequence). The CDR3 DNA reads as TGTGCCAGTAATAGCGGGGGGGCTGGAGATACGCAGTATTTT. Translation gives CASNSGGAGDTQYF.

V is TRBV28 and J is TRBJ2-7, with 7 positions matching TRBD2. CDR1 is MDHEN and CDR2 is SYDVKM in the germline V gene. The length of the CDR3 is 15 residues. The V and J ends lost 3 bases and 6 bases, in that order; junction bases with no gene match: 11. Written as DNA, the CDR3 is TGTGCCAGCAGTTTCCCAGCGGGGCCCCCCTCCGAGCAGTACTTC. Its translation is CASSFPAGPPSEQYF.

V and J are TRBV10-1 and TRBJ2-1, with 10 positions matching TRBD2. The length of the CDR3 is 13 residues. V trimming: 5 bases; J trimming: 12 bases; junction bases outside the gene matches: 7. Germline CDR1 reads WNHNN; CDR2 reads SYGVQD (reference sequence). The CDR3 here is CASSLKREGLQFF. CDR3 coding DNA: TGCGCCAGCAGTCTGAAGCGGGAGGGCCTGCAGTTCTTC.

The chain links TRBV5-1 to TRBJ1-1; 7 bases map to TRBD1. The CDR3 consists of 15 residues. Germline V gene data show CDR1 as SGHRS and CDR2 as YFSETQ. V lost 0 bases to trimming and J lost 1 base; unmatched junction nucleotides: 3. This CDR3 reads CASSLGGQSNTEAFF. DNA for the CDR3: TGCGCCAGCAGCTTGGGGGGACAGTCGAACACTGAAGCTTTCTTT.